These 22 T cell receptor beta chains came from one sample sequenced in a study of Ad26.COV2.S vaccination and SARS-CoV-2 variants. Produced via immunoSEQ multiplex PCR; TCRdb's table is partial and in-frame only. The data hold roughly 140,000 clones, with about nine tenths observed a single time. Sequenced material: peripheral blood, taken after recovery from COVID-19. The receptors originated from a human donor who had recovered from COVID-19.

The chain combines TRBV5-8 with TRBJ1-5; D uncertain. Per the germline V gene, CDR1 is SGHTS and CDR2 is YDEGEE. The CDR3 extends over 12 amino acids. The V and J ends lost 4 bases and 3 bases respectively, with 5 bases between them. The CDR3 bases are TGTGCCAGCAGCCCTTACAATCAGCCCCAGCATTTT. Translation gives CASSPYNQPQHF.

The chain joins TRBV28 to TRBJ1-6; D is ambiguous. V was clipped by 3 bases and J by 9 bases, with 6 bases between them. CDR1 and CDR2 (germline): MDHEN, SYDVKM. The CDR3 runs 12 residues. The CDR3 DNA follows: TGTGCCAGCAGTTTTGTGGCTTCACCCCTCCACTTT. It specifies CASSFVASPLHF. Together with reference TRBV28 and TRBJ1-6, the CDR3 gives the full variable domain: DVKVTQSSRYLVKRTGEKVFLECVQDMDHENMFWYRQDPGLGLRLIYFSYDVKMKEKGDIPEGYSVSREKKERFSLILESASTNQTSMYLCASSFVASPLHFGNGTRLTVT.

The chain carries TRBV30 and TRBJ2-7; 10 bases agree with TRBD1. Trimming cost V 2 bases and J 5 bases; bases outside gene matches: 3. Germline V gene data show CDR1 as GTSNPN and CDR2 as SVGIG (reference sequence). The CDR3 sequence is 13 residues long. In DNA, the CDR3 is TGTGCCTGGAGTCTGGGACAGGGGAACGAGCAGTACTTC. Translated, it gives CAWSLGQGNEQYF.

The V call is TRBV3-1 (or the pseudogene TRBV3-2), the J call TRBJ1-6; the D is unclear. The CDR3 totals 13 residues. Germline V gene data show CDR1 as LGHDT and CDR2 as YNNKEL (reference sequence). V lost 4 bases and J lost 7, with 8 bases in between. The CDR3 spells CASSLLTNSPLHF. The DNA for the CDR3 is TGTGCCAGCAGCCTTCTAACCAATTCACCCCTCCACTTT.

Only one count was recorded for this clone. The chain is built from TRBV15 and TRBJ2-1, with 7 nucleotides matching TRBD2. Unmatched junction bases numbered 12, after V lost 9 bases and J lost 10 bases. Germline-derived CDR1 and CDR2 are LNHNV and YYDKDF (reference sequence). The CDR3 length is 13 residues. The CDR3, as DNA: TGTGCCACAGCGGGGACCTGGGGTGGGGAGCAGTTCTTC. Residues: CATAGTWGGEQFF.

The chain uses TRBV2 and TRBJ2-5, with D uncertain. The germline V gene has CDR1 SNHLY and CDR2 FYNNEI. V gave up 7 bases and J gave up 1 base, with 4 bases separating them. The CDR3 spans 11 residues. The CDR3 sequence is CASTIQETQYF. In DNA form, the CDR3 reads TGTGCCAGCACCATCCAAGAGACCCAGTACTTC.

The rearrangement joins TRBV6-1 to TRBJ1-1; the D is unclear. Germline CDR1 and CDR2: MNHNS and SASEGT. V was pared by 2 bases and J by 7 bases, with 11 bases between. The CDR3 totals 13 residues. The DNA for the CDR3 is TGTGCCAGCAGTGAATCTTTGGGGAGTGAAGCTTTCTTT. It translates to CASSESLGSEAFF.

The chain couples TRBV7-9 to TRBJ2-7, with TRBD1 identical over 9 bases. The V gene end was trimmed by 3 bases and the J gene end by 2 bases; junction bases not matched to a gene: 11. The germline V gene has CDR1 SEHNR and CDR2 FQNEAQ (reference sequence). The CDR3 totals 17 residues. CDR3 amino acids: CASSFSTTGGSPYEQYF. In DNA form, the CDR3 reads TGTGCCAGCAGCTTCAGTACGACAGGGGGATCCCCCTACGAGCAGTACTTC.

The chain combines TRBV6-2 or TRBV6-3 with TRBJ2-7; D gene ambiguous. The CDR3 runs to 15 residues. Between the trimmed V and J ends, which lost 3 bases and 0 bases, there was a span of 12 bases. CDR1 is MNHEY, CDR2 SVGEGT, per germline. CDR3 amino acids: CASSYEDPSSYEQYF. As DNA, the CDR3 is TGTGCCAGCAGTTATGAGGACCCTAGCTCCTACGAGCAGTACTTC.

The chain couples TRBV28 to TRBJ1-1; weak D call: TRBD1 (5 bases). CDR1 is MDHEN, CDR2 SYDVKM, per germline. CDR3 length: 16 residues. Trimming removed 8 bases from V and 4 bases from J, with 23 bases in between. The chain's CDR3 is CASPPTRLGEGTEAFF. In nucleotides, the CDR3 is TGTGCCAGCCCCCCGACCCGCCTGGGGGAGGGCACTGAAGCTTTCTTT. Using reference TRBV28 and TRBJ1-1 for the parts outside the CDR3, the full variable domain is DVKVTQSSRYLVKRTGEKVFLECVQDMDHENMFWYRQDPGLGLRLIYFSYDVKMKEKGDIPEGYSVSREKKERFSLILESASTNQTSMYLCASPPTRLGEGTEAFFGQGTRLTVV.

The rearrangement joins TRBV9 to TRBJ2-3, with D tentatively TRBD2 (6 bases). CDR3 length: 12 residues. CDR1 and CDR2 from the germline V gene are SGDLS and YYNGEE. V was pared by 4 bases and J by 5 bases, with 8 bases between. CDR3 in amino acids: CASSPRGDTQYF. The DNA of the CDR3 is TGTGCCAGCAGCCCGCGGGGAGATACGCAGTATTTT.

This chain uses TRBV14 with TRBJ2-5, with D hard to call. The CDR3 totals 13 residues. Trimming cost V 2 bases and J 3 bases, with 7 bases left between them. Germline CDR1 is SGHDN and CDR2 is FVKESK. CDR3 sequence (DNA): TGTGCCAGCAGCCAATATGGGGAAGAGACCCAGTACTTC. This encodes CASSQYGEETQYF.

V and J are TRBV25-1 and TRBJ1-1; D may be TRBD1 (5 bases). CDR1 is MGHDK, CDR2 SYGVNS, per germline. The CDR3 extends over 15 amino acids. Trimming removed 2 bases from V and 4 bases from J, with 14 bases in between. DNA for the CDR3: TGTGCCAGCAGTGAAGTGACAGACCAGGGCACTGAAGCTTTCTTT. Its protein is CASSEVTDQGTEAFF.

CDR3 nucleotide sequence: TGTGCCAGCAGCTTAGTAAGAGGGGGCAAAAACATTCAGTACTTC. Protein: CASSLVRGGKNIQYF. The rearrangement links TRBV7-2 to TRBJ2-4; maybe TRBD1 (6 bases). Trimming pared 1 base from V and 3 bases from J, leaving 10 bases between. CDR1 and CDR2 (germline): SGHTA, FQGNSA. The CDR3 covers 15 residues.

The chain uses TRBV11-2 and TRBJ2-1; possibly TRBD1 for D (5 bases). Germline values: CDR1 SGHAT, CDR2 FQNNGV. Trimming took 5 bases from V and 7 from J, leaving 24 bases between them. The length of the CDR3 is 17 residues. CDR3 DNA: TGTGCCAGCAGCCGACCCACAAAACGACAGTGGGGTAATGAGCAGTTCTTC. Translated, it gives CASSRPTKRQWGNEQFF.

V usage is TRBV23-1 and J usage is TRBJ1-1; perhaps TRBD1 as D (5 bases). TRBV23-1 is recorded as an ORF, its role being uncertain. CDR3 size: 16 residues. The V and J ends lost 0 bases and 5 bases respectively, with 16 bases between them. The CDR3 region is CASSQSSFRTITEAFF. The DNA of the CDR3 is TGCGCCAGCAGTCAATCAAGTTTCCGGACAATAACTGAAGCTTTCTTT.

DNA for the CDR3: TGTGCCAGCAAGGGGGCGGGAGATGGAGTTTATCAGCCCCAGCATTTT. As protein: CASKGAGDGVYQPQHF. The chain uses TRBV28 and TRBJ1-5, with TRBD1 matching 7 bases. CDR3 length equals 16 residues. The germline gives CDR1 MDHEN, CDR2 SYDVKM. Trimming cost V 7 bases and J 5 bases; bases outside gene matches: 14.

This clone was counted between two and nine times. J is TRBJ1-2 and V is TRBV11-2; TRBD1 matches 7 bases. Germline V gives CDR1 SGHAT, CDR2 FQNNGV. This CDR3 has 12 residues. Unmatched junction bases numbered 5, after V lost 5 bases and J lost 8 bases. The CDR3 DNA reads TGTGCCAGCAGCAACAGGGGAGGCGGCTACACCTTC. Protein: CASSNRGGGYTF.

The gene calls are TRBV7-9 and TRBJ1-1, with D unclear. The germline CDR1 and CDR2 sequences are SEHNR and FQNEAQ (reference sequence). V was pared by 7 bases and J by 4 bases, with 10 bases between. CDR3 size: 12 residues. The CDR3 bases are TGTGCCAGCATCCAGTGGGTCACTGAAGCTTTCTTT. It codes for CASIQWVTEAFF.

The chain uses TRBV27 and TRBJ1-1, with 9 bases identical to TRBD1. Trimming at V came to 3 bases and at J to 4 bases, leaving 9 bases not matched to a gene. CDR3 length: 16 amino acids. Germline CDR1 reads MNHEY; CDR2 reads SMNVEV (reference sequence). This chain's CDR3 is CASSLSPGQGSTEAFF. CDR3 coding DNA: TGTGCCAGCAGTTTGTCTCCGGGACAGGGTTCCACTGAAGCTTTCTTT.

This rearrangement joins TRBV25-1 to TRBJ2-5; no reliable D call. Trimming removed 0 bases from V and 4 bases from J, with 12 bases in between. The CDR3 is 15 amino acids. CDR1 is MGHDK, CDR2 SYGVNS, per germline. This CDR3 is CASSEYTRLSETQYF. CDR3 in DNA: TGTGCCAGCAGTGAATATACGAGGTTGTCAGAGACCCAGTACTTC.

This chain links TRBV30 with TRBJ1-4, with TRBD1 matching over 8 bases. This CDR3 spans 15 amino acids. V was pared by 3 bases and J by 7 bases, with 10 bases of the junction left unmatched. CDR1 is GTSNPN and CDR2 is SVGIG in the germline V gene (reference sequence). CDR3 sequence reads: CAWRPPDREGEKLFF. The DNA for the CDR3 is TGTGCCTGGAGGCCCCCGGACAGGGAAGGTGAAAAACTGTTTTTT.